This T cell receptor (beta chain) emerged from a study of blood T cell repertoires in COVID-19. About the study: Two consecutive negative NP/OP PCR tests, clearance, or resolved symptoms defined Cohort 3 recovery. The analysed material was cDNA or gDNA that came from T cells, B-cell-depleted T cells, or PBMCs.

Individuals drawn from around 25 US areas were about 18 to 95 years old. Authors' data handling: Cell counts per sample came from amplifying reference gene primers. Measured with immunoSEQ multiplex PCR; TCRdb has only the in-frame clones, and not every one. V and J calls plus clone size are reproduced from that table; the DNA served to infer D and trimming. The sample has fewer than 250,000 clones, around 86% seen once. There are 13 residues in the CDR3. V lost 4 bases to trimming and J lost 4 bases, with 10 bases between them. In germline, CDR1 is LGHDT, CDR2 YNNKEL (reference sequence). This clone has only one observation.

This sequence was found in a young man in a cohort exposed to, infected with or recovered from COVID-19 (not recorded which). The sequenced material came from PBMCs or T cells enriched from blood (not recorded which). The V call is TRBV3-1 (or the pseudogene TRBV3-2), the J call TRBJ1-1; D is ambiguous. CDR3 protein: CASSPLQVTEAFF. CDR3 nucleotide sequence: TGTGCCAGCAGCCCCCTCCAGGTCACTGAAGCTTTCTTT.